This is a list of T cell receptor beta chains from one sample in a study of T cell repertoires in cytomegalovirus infection. Each CDR3 protein gets one entry after TCRdb re-called the reads with MiXCR. The data contain 270,000 or so distinct CDR3 sequences, approximately 15% of them singletons. Sequenced material: CD8+ T cells from PBMCs. Source of these receptors: a human donor in good health (CMV status not recorded). Some clones in this sample may be carry-over from other donors' samples. The CDR3 runs from the conserved cysteine through the conserved F or W. A D gene is named only where the DNA matches it firmly. The size of a clone is reported for some rows only, either as once, few or many, or as a class for expanded clones.

v_call	j_call	clone_size	d_call	cdr3_aa	cdr3_nt
TRBV7-9	TRBJ2-4	many	TRBD1	CASSSWTGEDKNIQYF	TGTGCCAGCAGCTCCTGGACAGGGGAAGACAAAAACATTCAGTACTTC
TRBV5-4	TRBJ2-6	.	.	CASSPRVGGANVLTF	TGTGCCAGCAGCCCCCGTGTTGGGGGGGCCAACGTCCTGACTTTC
TRBV29-1	TRBJ1-1	few	.	CSVVTNTEAFF	TGCAGCGTTGTAACGAACACTGAAGCTTTCTTT
TRBV19	TRBJ2-1	few	.	CASLGGPTYNEQFF	TGTGCCAGTCTAGGAGGGCCCACCTACAATGAGCAGTTCTTC
TRBV20-1	TRBJ2-1	.	.	CSSRDLRSYNEQFF	TGCAGTTCTCGAGATTTAAGATCCTACAATGAGCAGTTCTTC
TRBV3-1	TRBJ1-1	.	.	CASSPGPWNTEAFF	TGTGCCAGCAGCCCAGGACCGTGGAACACTGAAGCTTTCTTT
TRBV9	TRBJ2-7	.	.	CASSSSGSLVYSEQYF	TGTGCCAGCAGCTCCTCAGGGAGTCTGGTATACTCGGAGCAGTACTTC
TRBV2	TRBJ2-1	.	.	CASSAPDRSYNEQFF	TGTGCCAGCAGTGCACCAGACAGGTCCTACAATGAGCAGTTCTTC
TRBV18	TRBJ2-7	few	.	CASSTNEQYF	TGTGCCAGCTCTACCAACGAGCAGTACTTC
TRBV29-1	TRBJ1-2	.	.	CSVEGGAAGGYTF	TGCAGCGTTGAAGGAGGGGCGGCAGGCGGCTACACCTTC
TRBV10-2	TRBJ1-2	few	.	CASSARQDYGYTF	TGCGCCAGCAGTGCGCGACAGGATTATGGCTACACCTTC
TRBV5-5	TRBJ1-4	few	TRBD1	CASSLPHGDRGHDEKLFF	TGTGCCAGCAGCTTGCCCCACGGGGACAGGGGACACGACGAAAAACTGTTTTTT
TRBV7-2	TRBJ1-1	many	.	CASSLVIWENTEAFF	TGTGCCAGCAGCTTAGTAATATGGGAGAACACTGAAGCTTTCTTT
TRBV12-3/TRBV12-4	TRBJ2-1	many	TRBD2	CASSLEAGYNEQFF	TGTGCCAGCAGTTTAGAAGCGGGGTACAATGAGCAGTTCTTC
TRBV5-1	TRBJ2-1	.	TRBD2	CASVASGGYNEQFF	TGCGCCAGCGTTGCTAGCGGGGGATACAATGAGCAGTTCTTC
TRBV6-1	TRBJ2-2	.	.	CASSVGLYTGELFF	TGTGCCAGCAGTGTGGGGCTCTACACCGGGGAGCTGTTTTTT
TRBV2	TRBJ1-6	few	TRBD1	CASSGDSNNSPLHF	TGTGCCAGCAGTGGGGACAGCAATAATTCACCCCTCCACTTT
TRBV2	TRBJ2-5	.	.	CASKGSVYQETQYF	TGTGCCAGCAAGGGCAGTGTGTACCAAGAGACCCAGTACTTC
TRBV4-1	TRBJ2-2	.	.	CASSQARGNTGELFF	TGCGCCAGCAGCCAAGCCAGGGGGAACACCGGGGAGCTGTTTTTT
TRBV5-1	TRBJ1-1	few	.	CASSLAGAYTEAFF	TGCGCCAGCAGCTTGGCAGGCGCGTACACTGAAGCTTTCTTT
TRBV7-9	TRBJ1-1	many	.	CASSLSGGTTEAFF	TGTGCCAGCAGCTTGTCGGGGGGCACGACTGAAGCTTTCTTT
TRBV4-1	TRBJ2-7	.	.	CASSQAETGRREQYF	TGCGCCAGCAGCCAAGCGGAGACAGGGAGGCGCGAGCAGTACTTC